This T cell receptor (beta chain) was sequenced for a study of cytomegalovirus exposure and HLA in healthy donors. Study findings and constraints: Presence/absence analyses treated sequencing depth as roughly uniform across donors. In all likelihood, a cluster of highly shared sequence variants was a sequencing artifact. Researchers catalogued over 150 TCR beta chains as cytomegalovirus-associated. A later analysis linked a missense variant in DCLRE1C to the trimming of TCR beta V and J genes.

CDR1 SEHNR and CDR2 FQNEAQ come from the germline V gene (reference sequence). V was shortened by 1 base and J by 4 bases, with 11 bases between the two germline ends. The CDR3 sequence is 15 residues long. PCR used 60 Vbeta primers and 13 Jbeta primers. Only in-frame clones appear in the TCRdb table, and some are missing; sequencing was by immunoSEQ multiplex PCR. The sample table sets out some 150,000 clones. Concerning this clone itself: What it recognizes is unknown.

Material: PBMCs. The chain recombines TRBV7-9 with TRBJ1-3, with a tentative D call TRBD1 (6 bases). The clonotype originates from a man aged 35-49 years in good health and CMV-seronegative. In DNA form, the CDR3 reads TGTGCCAGCAGCTTAGGTGGGGGCGGCGGAAACACCATATATTTT. This encodes CASSLGGGGGNTIYF.